The text below deals with one T cell receptor (beta chain). Its antigen is not known. This sample was included in a study of T cell responses to AZD1222 COVID-19 vaccine. As for the study in general: Second doses at about 4 or about 12 weeks were pooled.

The table came from immunoSEQ multiplex PCR; TCRdb's copy has only in-frame clones and leaves some out. Among about 120,000 clones listed, about 85% were seen once. CDR1 is LGHDT and CDR2 is YNNKEL in the germline V gene (reference sequence). Trimming stripped 3 bases from V and 3 bases from J, with 14 bases between. The CDR3 has 15 amino acids. Study observations and caveats: Only six people who got AZD1222 tested seropositive at baseline. Clonal diversity was possibly underestimated, and the donors were mostly white British, with more females.

The sequences come from peripheral blood, collected on day 0 of AZD1222 vaccination. The V call is TRBV3-1 (or the pseudogene TRBV3-2), the J call TRBJ2-5; D possibly corresponds to TRBD1 (6 bases). The clonotype was recovered from an adult in good health. CDR3 DNA sequence: TGTGCCAGCAGCCACGCCGGGACAACAAAAGAGACCCAGTACTTC. Protein product: CASSHAGTTKETQYF.